This T cell receptor beta chain was captured in a study of cytomegalovirus exposure and HLA in healthy donors. Per the germline V gene, CDR1 is MDHEN and CDR2 is SYDVKM. There are 15 residues in the CDR3. V shed 5 bases and J shed 8 bases, with 21 bases lying between them. Primers included in the PCR were 60 Vbeta and 13 Jbeta primers. The repertoire was sequenced with immunoSEQ multiplex PCR; TCRdb's copy has only in-frame clones and lacks some. This sample has around 130,000 clones; 74% occur once, and the top ten carry more than 6%. Findings and limits, study-wide: Earlier analysis found most TCR beta V segments productive about 87% or about 30% of the time.

Concerning this clone: Its antigen is undetermined.

The chain uses TRBV28 and TRBJ1-2; D possibly corresponds to TRBD1 (5 bases). This TCR was sampled from a man aged 35-49 years in good health and CMV-seropositive. Specimen: PBMCs. CDR3 in DNA: TGTGCCAGCAGTGATTACCGGGACTCCCGTGTAGGCTACACCTTC. Translation: CASSDYRDSRVGYTF.